This TCR beta chain was obtained from a study of response to subunit inactivated influenza vaccine (dated 2018 in TCRdb). With respect to the entire study: Deep quantitative T cell receptor repertoire profiling was used in the study to track responses to a trivalent subunit inactivated influenza vaccine.

This clonotype was counted ten times or more. Its antigen remains unidentified. No much larger clonotype is one base removed from it; base qualities were not supplied. There are 18 amino acids in the CDR3, from cysteine to phenylalanine inclusive. Only CDR3 DNA remains: 54 bases, in frame from the first base. The germline V gene encodes CDR1 KGHSH and CDR2 LQKENI. Trimmed from V: 4 bases; trimmed from J: 4 bases; junction bases lacking a gene match: 15. What the work shows at the level of the full study, not this receptor alone: The authors proposed that each seasonal influenza vaccination may bring in only a limited number of new T cells.

The method behind the library was RT-PCR. TCRdb names Illumina HiSeq 2500 as the instrument used. TCRdb reprocessed the public reads (quality trimming at Q25 with fastp, clone calling with MiXCR) and kept in-frame beta chains. Each CDR3 protein gets just one entry, which takes the most common genes and DNA from the rows behind it. In this sample the table shows about 500,000 distinct CDR3 sequences, approximately 7.2% of which occur a single time. Together, the top ten hold around 14% of the sample. Here the chain combines TRBV18 and TRBJ2-2; TRBD1 aligns with 7 central bases. This TCR came from a man aged 50-75 years who received an inactivated influenza vaccine. Donor details come from another sample of the same person, matched by shared clones. This sample comprised PBMCs from blood, obtained less than 30 months after vaccination. CDR3 reads: CASSLGPLQGPATGELFF. The DNA sequence follows: TGTGCCAGCTCACTAGGCCCACTACAGGGGCCAGCCACCGGGGAGCTGTTTTTT. Full variable domain (CDR3 extended with the reference TRBV18 and TRBJ2-2 proteins): NAGVMQNPRHLVRRRGQEARLRCSPMKGHSHVYWYRQLPEEGLKFMVYLQKENIIDESGMPKERFSAEFPKEGPSILRIQQVVRGDSAAYFCASSLGPLQGPATGELFFGEGSRLTVL.